These T cell receptor beta chains were read from a single sample in a study of blood T cells in healthy people across ages. TCRdb passed the 5' RACE reads through MiXCR, listing each CDR3 protein once. The sample yields roughly 1.9 million distinct CDR3 sequences, 30% to 40% seen once. The sample taken for sequencing was blood. These receptors were obtained from a human donor in good health. CDR3s leave out the opening cysteine and the closing phenylalanine or tryptophan. Each record gives: J gene, V gene, CDR3 protein.

J gene: TRBJ2-7
V gene: TRBV29-1
CDR3 protein: SVETSMGYEQY

J gene: TRBJ2-4
V gene: TRBV20-1
CDR3 protein: SASPGPDTEY

J gene: TRBJ1-1
V gene: TRBV25-1
CDR3 protein: ASSDLRVGAF

J gene: TRBJ2-2
V gene: TRBV4-3
CDR3 protein: ASSQGTYRTTGELF

J gene: TRBJ2-1
V gene: TRBV20-1
CDR3 protein: SAQTSGGASYNEQF

J gene: TRBJ1-4
V gene: TRBV13
CDR3 protein: ASSSRDGLNEKLF

J gene: TRBJ2-2
V gene: TRBV5-1
CDR3 protein: ASSPQGGENTGELF

J gene: TRBJ2-7
V gene: TRBV29-1
CDR3 protein: SVGGWTAYEQY

J gene: TRBJ2-3
V gene: TRBV6-6
CDR3 protein: ASSLTDVRSTDTQY

J gene: TRBJ1-1
V gene: TRBV7-2
CDR3 protein: ASSYRWWEAF

J gene: TRBJ1-2
V gene: TRBV29-1
CDR3 protein: SVGTQNGYGYT

J gene: TRBJ2-1
V gene: TRBV7-8
CDR3 protein: ASSVDRTNEQF

J gene: TRBJ2-1
V gene: TRBV29-1
CDR3 protein: SGETNRFNEQF

J gene: TRBJ2-5
V gene: TRBV20-1
CDR3 protein: SAIPAMSPIELGGGETQY

J gene: TRBJ2-5
V gene: TRBV7-3
CDR3 protein: ASSSREPGIAGGLDQETQY

J gene: TRBJ1-2
V gene: TRBV2
CDR3 protein: ASSDSQFYGYT

J gene: TRBJ2-5
V gene: TRBV7-2
CDR3 protein: ASSFTMLLGETQY

J gene: TRBJ2-1
V gene: TRBV6-2/TRBV6-3
CDR3 protein: ASSLRTSGNYNEQF

J gene: TRBJ1-1
V gene: TRBV5-6
CDR3 protein: ASTLGGAETEAF

J gene: TRBJ1-5
V gene: TRBV10-3
CDR3 protein: AVSESPSWQPQH

J gene: TRBJ2-3
V gene: TRBV11-2
CDR3 protein: ASSLGMGDTQY

J gene: TRBJ2-1
V gene: TRBV20-1
CDR3 protein: SATAGTLKNEQF

J gene: TRBJ2-2
V gene: TRBV2
CDR3 protein: ASSGSRTSTGELF

J gene: TRBJ2-1
V gene: TRBV6-5
CDR3 protein: ASRKGLSPAYNEQF

J gene: TRBJ2-3
V gene: TRBV20-1
CDR3 protein: SAPGGFSTDTQY

J gene: TRBJ1-2
V gene: TRBV4-2
CDR3 protein: ASSQEDGNYGYT

J gene: TRBJ1-2
V gene: TRBV11-2
CDR3 protein: ASSLDRPQVSAYRVLHYGYT

J gene: TRBJ1-3
V gene: TRBV7-9
CDR3 protein: ASSPTGQGAAGNTIY

J gene: .
V gene: TRBV7-8
CDR3 protein: ASSLLLAGGEQY

J gene: TRBJ1-4
V gene: TRBV20-1
CDR3 protein: SATGTVEKLF

J gene: TRBJ2-7
V gene: TRBV4-1
CDR3 protein: ASSQYEGQEQY

J gene: TRBJ1-2
V gene: TRBV4-2
CDR3 protein: ASSHGGLANYGYT

J gene: TRBJ2-1
V gene: TRBV27
CDR3 protein: ASSLTGLTSYNEQF

J gene: TRBJ1-4
V gene: TRBV5-1
CDR3 protein: ASSLAPGQATNEKLF

J gene: TRBJ1-1
V gene: TRBV6-5
CDR3 protein: ASSYAPLGETEAF

J gene: .
V gene: TRBV7-2
CDR3 protein: ASSPPGPSYEQY

J gene: TRBJ2-7
V gene: TRBV7-9
CDR3 protein: ASQPRGEEYLTYEQY

J gene: TRBJ2-7
V gene: TRBV5-1
CDR3 protein: ASSLGQGGDEQY

J gene: TRBJ1-2
V gene: TRBV28
CDR3 protein: ASSRKLRQGGYT

J gene: .
V gene: TRBV5-1
CDR3 protein: ASSLGTQETQF

J gene: TRBJ1-6
V gene: TRBV12-3/TRBV12-4
CDR3 protein: ASRYAGTANSPPH

J gene: TRBJ2-5
V gene: TRBV10-3
CDR3 protein: ATRTGQETQY

J gene: TRBJ2-5
V gene: TRBV4-1
CDR3 protein: ASSHGDSQYNEQY

J gene: TRBJ2-1
V gene: TRBV6-1
CDR3 protein: ASSEAGSHNEQF